These 16 T cell receptor beta chains share one sample of origin, sequenced in a study of a mutant IDH1 vaccine in newly diagnosed glioma. Assay used: immunoSEQ multiplex PCR; TCRdb lists only in-frame clones, some missing. The repertoire includes roughly 38,000 clones, around 81% of them detected once, and approximately 6.8% sits in the top ten. The time point is: week 23, last vaccination. What each vaccine dose contained was 300 ug of mutant IDH1 20-mer peptide, accompanied by topical imiquimod. No antigen has been assigned to these receptors. The sample was PBMCs, taken from a glioma patient whose treatment included an IDH1 peptide vaccine. All receptors derive from a woman in her 40s with glioma. Some clones in this sample may be carry-over from other donors' samples.

The chain is built from TRBV7-2 and TRBJ2-5, with 9 bases matching TRBD2. Trimming at V came to 0 bases and at J to 1 base, leaving 9 bases not matched to a gene. The CDR3 loop spans 18 amino acids. In germline, CDR1 is SGHTA, CDR2 FQGNSA. The CDR3 loop reads CASSLAGAGRGGQETQYF. The CDR3 DNA reads as TGTGCCAGCAGCTTAGCAGGGGCAGGGCGGGGGGGCCAAGAGACCCAGTACTTC.

The V and J genes are TRBV10-2 and TRBJ1-2; D is ambiguous. The CDR3 spans 17 residues. With 2 bases removed from V and 7 bases from J, the gap between germline ends came to 23 bases. Germline loops: CDR1 WSHSY, CDR2 SAAADI. For the CDR3, the DNA is TGCGCCAGCAGTGAGGATCCCCTCAATCCCTCGTTAGTTGGCTACACCTTC. Amino acid sequence: CASSEDPLNPSLVGYTF.

J is TRBJ1-4 and V is TRBV5-4, with 8 bases lining up with TRBD1. Germline lookup yields CDR1 SGHNT and CDR2 YYREEE (reference sequence). Trimming took 4 bases from V and 3 from J; bases not matched to a gene: 5. The CDR3 extends over 15 amino acids. CDR3 sequence: CASSIRDRSNEKLFF. CDR3 bases: TGTGCCAGCAGCATCCGGGACAGGTCTAATGAAAAACTGTTTTTT.

V and J are TRBV7-9 and TRBJ2-2, with TRBD1 matching 7 bases. With 3 bases clipped from V and 5 bases from J, the junction kept 6 bases outside the gene matches. The CDR3 consists of 15 residues. Looked up from germline, CDR1 is SEHNR and CDR2 is FQNEAQ (reference sequence). CDR3 sequence reads: CASSFKGARTGELFF. CDR3 bases: TGTGCCAGCAGCTTTAAGGGGGCGCGGACCGGGGAGCTGTTTTTT. The full variable domain, in which reference TRBV7-9 and TRBJ2-2 provide the parts outside the CDR3, is DTGVSQNPRHKITKRGQNVTFRCDPISEHNRLYWYRQTLGQGPEFLTYFQNEAQLEKSRLLSDRFSAERPKGSFSTLEIQRTEQGDSAMYLCASSFKGARTGELFFGEGSRLTVL.

The rearrangement joins TRBV27 to TRBJ2-3, with D uncertain. The V end lost 7 bases, the J end lost 4 bases, and 0 bases lay between the germline ends. Germline CDR1 is MNHEY and CDR2 is SMNVEV (reference sequence). The CDR3 has 9 residues. CDR3 in DNA: TGTGCCAGCACAGATACGCAGTATTTT. Translating gives CASTDTQYF.

The chain carries TRBV10-1 and TRBJ1-1, with D tentatively TRBD1 (5 bases). Germline assignment: CDR1 WNHNN and CDR2 SYGVQD (reference sequence). The CDR3 is made up of 14 amino acids. Between the trimmed V and J ends, which lost 2 bases and 4 bases, there was a span of 11 bases. CDR3 sequence: CASSEGAGPTEAFF. CDR3 in DNA: TGCGCCAGCAGTGAGGGGGCAGGGCCCACTGAAGCTTTCTTT.

This clone was detected only a few times. This chain connects TRBV18 to TRBJ1-2, with 9 bases matching TRBD1. This CDR3 is built from 16 residues. Trimming removed 4 bases from V and 4 bases from J; junction bases left unmatched: 10. Germline assignment: CDR1 KGHSH and CDR2 LQKENI. The CDR3 is CASSRQGQGPSYGYTF. The CDR3 region has the DNA TGTGCCAGCTCACGCCAGGGACAGGGACCTTCCTATGGCTACACCTTC.

The chain combines TRBV5-6 with TRBJ1-2; D gene unclear. The CDR3 sequence is 14 residues long. The germline V gene encodes CDR1 SGHDT and CDR2 YYEEEE. V was clipped by 0 bases and J by 7 bases, with 13 bases between them. The CDR3 DNA reads as TGTGCCAGCAGCTTGGTGGGCTGGGTTCGTGGCTACACCTTC. It translates to CASSLVGWVRGYTF.

This sequence joins TRBV6-6 and TRBJ1-5, with TRBD1 matching over 10 bases. The junction had 8 bases not matched to a gene; V was cut back by 4 bases and J by 5 bases. This CDR3 is 16 amino acids long. Germline lookup yields CDR1 MNHNY and CDR2 SVGAGI (reference sequence). The CDR3 DNA follows: TGTGCCAGCAGTTCATCCGGGACAGGGGTCGATCAGCCCCAGCATTTT. Translating gives CASSSSGTGVDQPQHF.

The rearrangement uses TRBV7-8 and TRBJ1-5; D gene uncertain. CDR3 length: 14 residues. CDR1 SGHVS and CDR2 FQNEAQ come from the germline V gene. Trimming shortened V by 5 bases and J by 1 base, and 9 bases separated the two germline ends. The CDR3 spells CASSPRTSNQPQHF. The CDR3, as DNA: TGTGCCAGCAGCCCTAGGACGAGCAATCAGCCCCAGCATTTT.

The chain links TRBV6-5 to TRBJ1-2; D gene unclear. The CDR3 is 11 residues long. Trimming stripped 6 bases from V and 6 bases from J, with 8 bases between. From germline, CDR1 is MNHEY and CDR2 SVGAGI. The CDR3 DNA follows: TGTGCCAGCAGGGAGCTCGATGGCTACACCTTC. Translation: CASRELDGYTF.

CDR3 in DNA: TGTGCCAGCAGCGGAACGGCTACAACTAATGAAAAACTGTTTTTT. Its protein product is CASSGTATTNEKLFF. The chain carries TRBV14 and TRBJ1-4; D is unclear. Trimming removed 5 bases at V and 0 bases at J, with 10 bases between. Germline CDR1 reads SGHDN; CDR2 reads FVKESK. This CDR3 spans 15 amino acids.

This clone was counted between two and nine times. The rearrangement links TRBV2 to TRBJ1-1; no firm D call. Trimming took off 5 bases at V and 4 bases at J, with 14 bases between the two ends. This CDR3 contains 14 residues. CDR1 SNHLY and CDR2 FYNNEI come from the germline V gene. In DNA, the CDR3 is TGTGCCAGCAGTCGTCAAGGAGGTTTCACTGAAGCTTTCTTT. Encoded protein: CASSRQGGFTEAFF.

This clone was counted between two and nine times. The chain has TRBV5-1 and TRBJ1-3; TRBD1 is a possible D gene (6 bases). The CDR3 has 17 residues. Trimming pared 7 bases from V and 0 bases from J, leaving 20 bases between. CDR1 and CDR2 (germline): SGHRS, YFSETQ. This CDR3 is CASGPDRSKNSGNTIYF. The CDR3 DNA sequence: TGCGCCAGCGGCCCCGACAGGAGCAAGAACTCTGGAAACACCATATATTTT.

This chain connects TRBV5-4 to TRBJ1-4; D remains ambiguous. The CDR3 totals 16 residues. V lost 2 bases and J lost 1, with 12 bases in between. The germline gives CDR1 SGHNT, CDR2 YYREEE (reference sequence). This CDR3 is CASSLPNGRTNEKLFF. The CDR3 region has the DNA TGTGCCAGCAGCTTACCGAACGGAAGAACTAATGAAAAACTGTTTTTT.

The rearrangement links TRBV7-9 to TRBJ1-1; no clear D gene. Trimming took off 2 bases at V and 8 bases at J, with 15 bases between the two ends. CDR3 size: 14 residues. Germline V gene sequence: CDR1 SEHNR, CDR2 FQNEAQ (reference sequence). The CDR3 bases are TGTGCCAGCAGCTTATGGTCGGCGGCCCGAGAAGCTTTCTTT. Translating it yields CASSLWSAAREAFF.